These 29 T cell receptor beta chains share one sample of origin, sequenced in a study of blood T cell repertoires in COVID-19. Some clones are missing from TCRdb's copy, which holds only in-frame ones; the method was immunoSEQ multiplex PCR. Of around 260,000 clones listed, approximately 86% are singletons. Source material: peripheral blood. Source of these receptors: a human donor with COVID-19, enrolled during active disease. The donor label of this sample is uncertain.

The chain uses TRBV20-1 and TRBJ2-1; D perhaps matches TRBD2 (6 bases). Germline loops: CDR1 DFQATT, CDR2 SNEGSKA (reference sequence). Trimming left V 8 bases short and J 7 bases short, with 12 bases between. The CDR3 consists of 11 residues. The CDR3 nucleotides are TGCAGTACGGGAGTTAGGAATGAGCAGTTCTTC. This gives the protein CSTGVRNEQFF.

V is TRBV7-9 and J is TRBJ2-5, with D tentatively TRBD1 (5 bases). The CDR3 length is 12 residues. Per germline, CDR1 SEHNR and CDR2 FQNEAQ (reference sequence). V was trimmed by 5 bases and J by 5 bases, leaving 9 bases between them. The CDR3, as DNA: TGTGCCAGCAGCACCCCAGGGGAGACCCAGTACTTC. It translates to CASSTPGETQYF.

The genes are TRBV20-1 and TRBJ2-7; D unresolved. V lost 0 bases, J lost 12 bases, and 12 bases lay in between. Germline assignment: CDR1 DFQATT and CDR2 SNEGSKA (reference sequence). CDR3 length: 11 amino acids. As DNA, the CDR3 is TGCAGTGCTAGAGATCACTACGGGTGGTACTTC. It translates to CSARDHYGWYF.

CDR3 sequence (DNA): TGTGCCAGCAGACCTGACAGGGTCGGCGGAAAACTGTTTTTT. Its translation: CASRPDRVGGKLFF. The chain joins TRBV5-4 to TRBJ1-4, with 7 nucleotides matching TRBD1. V lost 5 bases to trimming and J lost 10 bases; unmatched junction nucleotides: 11. Per germline, CDR1 SGHNT and CDR2 YYREEE (reference sequence). This CDR3 spans 14 amino acids. Looking up the rest from reference TRBV5-4 and TRBJ1-4 gives the full variable domain: ETGVTQSPTHLIKTRGQQVTLRCSSQSGHNTVSWYQQALGQGPQFIFQYYREEENGRGNFPPRFSGLQFPNYSSELNVNALELDDSALYLCASRPDRVGGKLFFGSGTQLSVL.

This sequence joins TRBV19 and TRBJ1-2; unclear D gene. V was shortened by 5 bases and J by 9 bases, with 13 bases between the two germline ends. CDR3 size: 12 residues. Germline V gene sequence: CDR1 LNHDA, CDR2 SQIVND (reference sequence). The CDR3 spells CASSAGEGRYTF. In nucleotides, the CDR3 is TGTGCCAGTAGTGCGGGCGAGGGCCGCTACACCTTC.

This chain connects TRBV28 to TRBJ1-2; possible D gene TRBD1, 5 bases. Germline V gene lookup returns CDR1 MDHEN and CDR2 SYDVKM. V was pared by 5 bases and J by 8 bases, with 21 bases between. The CDR3 consists of 15 residues. CDR3 region: CASSAPGSSMLGYTF. The DNA of the CDR3 is TGTGCCAGCAGTGCCCCAGGGTCTAGTATGTTGGGCTACACCTTC.

This chain uses TRBV28 with TRBJ2-7; D may be TRBD2 (5 bases). With 10 bases removed from V and 4 bases from J, the gap between germline ends came to 17 bases. The CDR3 length is 13 residues. Germline CDR1 is MDHEN and CDR2 is SYDVKM. This chain's CDR3 is CAIETIGRYEQYF. The CDR3, as DNA: TGTGCCATCGAGACTATAGGCCGATACGAGCAGTACTTC.

This rearrangement joins TRBV3-1 (or the pseudogene TRBV3-2) to TRBJ1-6; the D gene is possibly TRBD1 (5 bases). V lost 1 base and J lost 7, with 8 bases in between. CDR3 size: 14 residues. The germline V gene encodes CDR1 LGHDT and CDR2 YNNKEL (reference sequence). CDR3 in DNA: TGTGCCAGCAGCCAAGGTCAGGGCAATTCACCCCTCCACTTT. It specifies CASSQGQGNSPLHF.

This sequence joins TRBV5-4 and TRBJ1-3, with D hard to call. Trimming shortened V by 0 bases and J by 0 bases, and 4 bases separated the two germline ends. Germline loops: CDR1 SGHNT, CDR2 YYREEE (reference sequence). The CDR3 loop spans 14 amino acids. CDR3: CASSLDNSGNTIYF. The CDR3 region has the DNA TGTGCCAGCAGCTTGGACAACTCTGGAAACACCATATATTTT.

The count of this clone is one. This chain links TRBV7-3 with TRBJ1-1, with D possibly TRBD1 on 5 matching bases. This CDR3 region has 13 residues. V was trimmed by 6 bases and J by 2 bases, leaving 10 bases between them. Germline-derived CDR1 and CDR2 are SGHTA and FQGTGA. In nucleotides, the CDR3 is TGTGCCAGCAGAACTGACAGAAACACTGAAGCTTTCTTT. Its protein is CASRTDRNTEAFF.

The chain combines TRBV6-5 with TRBJ1-3, with TRBD1 matching over 10 bases. The CDR3 is made up of 15 amino acids. The germline CDR1 and CDR2 sequences are MNHEY and SVGAGI. Trimming at V came to 6 bases and at J to 3 bases, leaving 5 bases not matched to a gene. Written as DNA, the CDR3 is TGTGCCAGCAGCTCGGACAGGGGGTTTGGAAACACCATATATTTT. It translates to CASSSDRGFGNTIYF.

The V call is TRBV5-5, the J call TRBJ2-7; 10 positions agree with TRBD2. Germline V CDR1 and CDR2: SGHKS, YYEKEE (reference sequence). The CDR3 consists of 15 residues. The ends lost 4 bases at V and 0 bases at J; junction bases unmatched: 4. Here the CDR3 DNA reads TGTGCCAGCAGCCTGCGGACTAGCGGCTCCTACGAGCAGTACTTC. It is translated as CASSLRTSGSYEQYF.

This clone has just one count. The V call is TRBV5-1, the J call TRBJ1-2; D possibly corresponds to TRBD1 (6 bases). The CDR3 has 15 amino acids. V dropped 3 bases and J dropped 0 bases, with 12 bases sitting between them. The V gene's germline CDR1 is SGHRS and CDR2 YFSETQ. CDR3 amino acids: CASSSLGGSNYGYTF. DNA of the CDR3: TGCGCCAGCAGCTCATTAGGGGGTTCTAACTATGGCTACACCTTC.

The V and J genes are TRBV13 and TRBJ1-5, with 7 bases matching TRBD1. The CDR3 contains 16 residues. J lost 7 bases, V lost 0 bases, and 9 bases had no gene match. From germline, CDR1 is PRHDT and CDR2 FYEKMQ (reference sequence). CDR3: CASSLGMGPGGQPQHF. The CDR3, as DNA: TGTGCCAGCAGCTTAGGCATGGGGCCAGGGGGACAGCCCCAGCATTTT.

The V and J genes are TRBV7-2 and TRBJ1-1, with D unclear. Trimming pared 2 bases from V and 11 bases from J, leaving 18 bases between. The CDR3 extends over 14 amino acids. CDR1 is SGHTA, CDR2 FQGNSA, per germline. As DNA, the CDR3 is TGTGCCAGCAGCTTATCGGTTGGAGCAGTTAGGGCTTTCTTT. It is translated as CASSLSVGAVRAFF.

V usage is TRBV11-1 and J usage is TRBJ2-3; a possible D gene is TRBD1 (6 bases). The CDR3 is 16 residues long. With 5 bases removed from V and 2 bases from J, the gap between germline ends came to 17 bases. Looked up from germline, CDR1 is SGHAT and CDR2 is FQDESV (reference sequence). The CDR3 sequence is CASSPGALPLTDTQYF. Written as DNA, the CDR3 is TGTGCCAGCAGCCCAGGGGCCCTACCACTCACAGATACGCAGTATTTT. Drawing the rest from reference TRBV11-1 and TRBJ2-3, the complete variable domain is EAEVAQSPRYKITEKSQAVAFWCDPISGHATLYWYRQILGQGPELLVQFQDESVVDDSQLPKDRFSAERLKGVDSTLKIQPAELGDSAMYLCASSPGALPLTDTQYFGPGTRLTVL.

The rearrangement joins TRBV5-1 to TRBJ2-7, with a possible D match to TRBD2 (7 bases). Germline V gene data show CDR1 as SGHRS and CDR2 as YFSETQ. Trimming shortened V by 5 bases and J by 3 bases, and 12 bases separated the two germline ends. The CDR3 is made up of 13 amino acids. CDR3 DNA sequence: TGCGCCAGCAGTTACAGGGAGGGCTACGAGCAGTACTTC. It yields the protein CASSYREGYEQYF. The entire variable domain, with the rest obtained from reference TRBV5-1 and TRBJ2-7, is as follows: KAGVTQTPRYLIKTRGQQVTLSCSPISGHRSVSWYQQTPGQGLQFLFEYFSETQRNKGNFPGRFSGRQFSNSRSEMNVSTLELGDSALYLCASSYREGYEQYFGPGTRLTVT.

The J gene is TRBJ1-2, the V gene TRBV28, with no clear D. The CDR3 is made up of 12 amino acids. CDR1 and CDR2 from the germline V gene are MDHEN and SYDVKM. The V gene lost 5 bases and the J gene lost 5 bases, with 9 bases spanning the gap. In DNA, the CDR3 is TGTGCCAGCAGTCTAGGAACATATGGCTACACCTTC. Its protein is CASSLGTYGYTF.

The rearrangement uses TRBV7-2 and TRBJ2-5; no definite D call. Germline CDR1 SGHTA, CDR2 FQGNSA. Trimming cost V 1 base and J 5 bases, with 14 bases left between them. The CDR3 contains 15 residues. The DNA of the CDR3 is TGTGCCAGCAGCTTAGTGACTCCGTCCGGCGAGACCCAGTACTTC. Translation: CASSLVTPSGETQYF.

The chain recombines TRBV7-2 with TRBJ2-3; 14 nucleotides align to TRBD2. The CDR3 is made up of 16 amino acids. In germline, CDR1 is SGHTA, CDR2 FQGNSA. The junction had 9 bases not matched to a gene; V was cut back by 5 bases and J by 8 bases. As DNA, the CDR3 is TGTGCCAGCAGCCTTGGACTAGCGGGAGGAGGGGTTACGCAGTATTTT. This encodes CASSLGLAGGGVTQYF.

The gene calls are TRBV19 and TRBJ1-5; 9 positions match TRBD1. The CDR3 is made up of 14 amino acids. The germline V gene encodes CDR1 LNHDA and CDR2 SQIVND (reference sequence). Trimming at V came to 7 bases and at J to 5 bases, leaving 6 bases not matched to a gene. The CDR3 loop is CASTDRGIDQPQHF. The DNA of the CDR3 is TGTGCCAGTACAGACAGGGGGATAGATCAGCCCCAGCATTTT.

The chain employs TRBV23-1 and TRBJ2-7; TRBD1 matches at 12 bases. TRBV23-1 falls under the ORF class, with uncertain function. The CDR3 loop spans 18 amino acids. Germline trimming cut 5 bases from V and 1 base from J; bases unmatched to any gene: 12. The CDR3 region has the DNA TGCGCCAGCAGTTCCGGGACAGGGGGCCTGGGTAGGTCCTACGAGCAGTACTTC. It codes for CASSSGTGGLGRSYEQYF.

V usage is TRBV9 and J usage is TRBJ1-5; 10 bases align to TRBD1. This CDR3 region has 18 residues. V lost 4 bases and J lost 0; bases outside the gene matches: 10. Germline values: CDR1 SGDLS, CDR2 YYNGEE. The CDR3 DNA follows: TGTGCCAGCAGCTCCTTTCGGGACAGGGGTTATAGCAATCAGCCCCAGCATTTT. Translated: CASSSFRDRGYSNQPQHF.

The chain uses TRBV27 and TRBJ2-4, with TRBD2 identical over 7 bases. Germline V gene data show CDR1 as MNHEY and CDR2 as SMNVEV (reference sequence). Losses at the gene ends were 0 bases for V and 3 bases for J; bases not matched to a gene: 8. The CDR3 contains 17 residues. The CDR3 sequence is CASSLSTQRDGKNIQYF. CDR3 nucleotides: TGTGCCAGCAGTTTATCGACCCAGCGGGATGGCAAAAACATTCAGTACTTC.

The chain carries TRBV30 and TRBJ2-7, with 14 positions matching TRBD2. CDR1 and CDR2 from the germline V gene are GTSNPN and SVGIG (reference sequence). The CDR3 spans 14 residues. V shed 5 bases and J 3 bases; nucleotides not matched to a gene: 3. The CDR3 spells CAWGGTSGSYEQYF. The CDR3 DNA sequence: TGTGCCTGGGGTGGGACTAGCGGGAGCTACGAGCAGTACTTC.

The chain combines TRBV2 with TRBJ1-3, with D unresolved. The CDR3 has 16 amino acids. Per germline, CDR1 SNHLY and CDR2 FYNNEI. V was shortened by 2 bases and J by 2 bases, with 13 bases between the two germline ends. CDR3 bases: TGTGCCAGCAGTGAACCCGACGGCAGGCCTGGAAACACCATATATTTT. Protein product: CASSEPDGRPGNTIYF.

The CDR3 protein is CASSSGQGRSPLHF. The DNA for the CDR3 is TGTGCCAGCAGCTCGGGACAGGGTCGATCACCCCTCCACTTT. V usage is TRBV7-9 and J usage is TRBJ1-6; 9 nucleotides align to TRBD1. The CDR3 consists of 14 residues. J was trimmed by 10 bases and V by 4 bases; bases with no gene match: 5. Germline lookup yields CDR1 SEHNR and CDR2 FQNEAQ (reference sequence). The variable domain in full, with the rest retrieved from reference TRBV7-9 and TRBJ1-6, is DTGVSQNPRHKITKRGQNVTFRCDPISEHNRLYWYRQTLGQGPEFLTYFQNEAQLEKSRLLSDRFSAERPKGSFSTLEIQRTEQGDSAMYLCASSSGQGRSPLHFGNGTRLTVT.

The rearrangement links TRBV6-5 to TRBJ1-4, with TRBD1 as a possible D gene (6 bases). Trimming took 4 bases from V and 5 from J, leaving 14 bases between them. CDR1 and CDR2 (germline): MNHEY, SVGAGI. This CDR3 has 15 amino acids. In nucleotides, the CDR3 is TGTGCCAGCAGTTGGTCGACAGGCTCAAATGAAAAACTGTTTTTT. Translation: CASSWSTGSNEKLFF.

This sequence joins TRBV29-1 and TRBJ1-4; 7 nucleotides align to TRBD1. This CDR3 comprises 13 residues. Trimming at V came to 4 bases and at J to 7 bases, leaving 6 bases not matched to a gene. Germline CDR1 is SQVTM and CDR2 is ANQGSEA. This CDR3 reads CSVAATGTEKLFF. CDR3 sequence (DNA): TGCAGCGTTGCGGCGACAGGGACTGAAAAACTGTTTTTT.